The T cell receptor (beta chain) under discussion was sequenced for a study of early stage breast cancer tumors. Study-wide background: Each sample averaged around 9.5-fold read coverage. General study results and limits: Compared with adjacent normal breast tissue, tumors showed roughly 2.5-fold greater T cell density and higher clonality. Commonly generated sequences made up most enriched TCRB sequences shared between patients.

Blood replicates held 0.5 ug DNA, tumor or normal breast about 1.5 ug, two each. Using immunoSEQ multiplex PCR, the repertoire was profiled, and TCRdb retains in-frame clones only, with some absent. This repertoire shows fewer than 70,000 clones, over 60% found once; its top ten account for approximately 3%. Worth noting for this clone: Antigen unknown.

The CDR3 totals 15 residues. CDR1 is SNHLY and CDR2 is FYNNEI in the germline V gene. V was pared by 5 bases and J by 3 bases, with 17 bases between. The chain couples TRBV2 to TRBJ2-7; D is uncertain. The sample was blood. The receptor comes from a person under 45 with breast cancer. The CDR3 is CASSPTARWGYEQYF. The CDR3 bases are TGTGCCAGCAGTCCCACGGCACGGTGGGGCTACGAGCAGTACTTC.